The present T cell receptor (beta chain) was sequenced within a study of beta chain features in type 1 diabetes. The authors reverse transcribed all of the isolated RNA, so sequencing captured expressed TCRB transcripts. Clones were sequenced by immunoSEQ multiplex PCR, and TCRdb holds only the in-frame ones, with some missing. The sample consists of approximately 100,000 clones, approximately 37% of them appearing once. Every sorted population was more than 95% pure. V was trimmed by 4 bases and J by 5 bases, leaving 16 bases between them. The length of the CDR3 is 15 residues. The germline gives CDR1 SGHDT, CDR2 YYEEEE.

Sequenced input: stem cell memory CD4+ T cells from blood. V and J are TRBV5-6 and TRBJ1-5; D may be TRBD1 (5 bases). The TCR sequence derives from a woman under 30 in good health. CDR3 amino acids: CASSQGQGGYQPQHF. The CDR3 bases are TGTGCCAGCAGCCAAGGGCAGGGAGGTTATCAGCCCCAGCATTTT.